Each of the 27 T cell receptor beta chains below was sequenced from the same sample in a study of monozygotic twins with inflammatory bowel disease. Each CDR3 protein gets one entry in TCRdb, which reprocessed the 5' RACE reads and gives no DNA. This sample contains fewer than 550,000 distinct CDR3 sequences. Source material: blood. The receptor source for this set is a human donor with ulcerative colitis or Crohn's disease, or a healthy co-twin of an affected twin (not recorded which).

This chain joins TRBV5-1 and TRBJ2-7. The CDR3 totals 15 residues. The V gene's germline CDR1 is SGHRS and CDR2 YFSETQ. CDR3 amino acids: CASSPRIVATYEQYF.

The rearrangement links TRBV30 to TRBJ2-2; TCRdb designates TRBD1, a call that cannot be tested without DNA. The CDR3 runs to 13 residues. The V gene's germline CDR1 is GTSNPN and CDR2 SVGIG (reference sequence). CDR3 sequence reads: CACRDLVTGELFF. The variable domain in full, completed from reference TRBV30 and TRBJ2-2, reads SQTIHQWPATLVQPVGSPLSLECTVEGTSNPNLYWYRQAAGRGLQLLFYSVGIGQISSEVPQNLSASRPQDRQFILSSKKLLLSDSGFYLCACRDLVTGELFFGEGSRLTVL.

The chain has TRBV9 and TRBJ2-2; TCRdb outputs TRBD1, but without DNA this stays unchecked. CDR3 length: 16 amino acids. The germline V gene has CDR1 SGDLS and CDR2 YYNGEE. The CDR3 sequence: CASSVGAEANTGELFF.

The chain couples TRBV14 to TRBJ1-3. The germline gives CDR1 SGHDN, CDR2 FVKESK. The CDR3 is made up of 15 amino acids. CDR3 in amino acids: CASSPGLIFGNTIYF.

The rearrangement links TRBV12-3 or TRBV12-4 to TRBJ2-2; TCRdb names TRBD1, which stays unverified in the absence of DNA. The CDR3 length is 12 residues. The CDR3 loop is CASSFPVRELFF.

This sequence joins TRBV20-1 and TRBJ2-7. From germline, CDR1 is DFQATT and CDR2 SNEGSKA (reference sequence). This CDR3 comprises 13 residues. The CDR3 loop is CSARDGNNYEQYF.

The V and J genes are TRBV9 and TRBJ1-2; the TCRdb D gene call, TRBD1, has no DNA to confirm it. The CDR3 extends over 15 amino acids. Germline values: CDR1 SGDLS, CDR2 YYNGEE. CDR3: CASSDTKDSSYGYTF. The whole variable domain, filled in from reference TRBV9 and TRBJ1-2, reads DSGVTQTPKHLITATGQRVTLRCSPRSGDLSVYWYQQSLDQGLQFLIQYYNGEERAKGNILERFSAQQFPDLHSELNLSSLELGDSALYFCASSDTKDSSYGYTFGSGTRLTVV.

The CDR3 loop reads CASSPRGDSTSYEQYF. This chain uses TRBV11-2 with TRBJ2-7. Looked up from germline, CDR1 is SGHAT and CDR2 is FQNNGV. The CDR3 sequence is 16 residues long.

The rearrangement joins TRBV12-3 or TRBV12-4 to TRBJ2-7; TCRdb's D call, TRBD2, is unchecked because there is no DNA. This CDR3 contains 18 residues. The CDR3: CASSLGRASPQHYYEQYF.

The rearrangement joins TRBV6-1 to TRBJ1-3. CDR1 and CDR2 (germline): MNHNS, SASEGT. This CDR3 comprises 16 residues. CDR3 in amino acids: CASTSYGRGSGNTIYF.

V usage is TRBV3-1 and J usage is TRBJ2-5; the TCRdb call, TRBD1, lacks DNA for checking. The CDR3 runs 17 residues. Germline V CDR1 and CDR2: LGHDT, YNNKEL (reference sequence). The CDR3 protein is CASSLGMRRGGAETQYF.

This chain joins TRBV7-2 and TRBJ2-7; TCRdb's assignment of TRBD2 cannot be checked, as there is no DNA. This CDR3 contains 17 residues. The V gene's germline CDR1 is SGHTA and CDR2 FQGNSA. The CDR3 sequence: CASSLGLAGGRAYEQYF.

V is TRBV20-1 and J is TRBJ1-2; absent DNA, TCRdb's TRBD1 call cannot be checked. The CDR3 extends over 12 amino acids. Germline V gene lookup returns CDR1 DFQATT and CDR2 SNEGSKA (reference sequence). CDR3 region: CSARTGSWGYTF.

The V and J genes are TRBV29-1 and TRBJ2-7. The V gene's germline CDR1 is SQVTM and CDR2 ANQGSEA. This CDR3 region has 14 residues. CDR3 in amino acids: CSVVGYHSSYEQYF.

The chain employs TRBV29-1 and TRBJ1-2; TCRdb designates TRBD1, a call that cannot be tested without DNA. Germline lookup yields CDR1 SQVTM and CDR2 ANQGSEA. The CDR3 loop spans 14 amino acids. CDR3 amino acids: CSVARQGNNYGYTF.

The rearrangement uses TRBV9 and TRBJ2-2. This CDR3 contains 17 residues. The germline gives CDR1 SGDLS, CDR2 YYNGEE. This CDR3 is CASSVAPQTANTGELFF.

This chain links TRBV2 with TRBJ2-7; TCRdb indicates TRBD2, and absent DNA this call remains unverified. The CDR3 contains 14 residues. Germline V gene lookup returns CDR1 SNHLY and CDR2 FYNNEI. This CDR3 reads CASSDWRAVYEQYF.

The chain employs TRBV3-1 and TRBJ1-6. Germline values: CDR1 LGHDT, CDR2 YNNKEL (reference sequence). CDR3 size: 15 residues. CDR3 in amino acids: CASSQVDGPYSPLHF.

The V gene is TRBV18, the J gene TRBJ2-7. This CDR3 spans 15 amino acids. CDR1 is KGHSH and CDR2 is LQKENI in the germline V gene. CDR3 residues: CASSPRVGIEDEQYF.

This chain links TRBV5-1 with TRBJ1-1. Germline V gene data show CDR1 as SGHRS and CDR2 as YFSETQ. The CDR3 sequence is 14 residues long. The chain's CDR3 is CASSRRAGNTEAFF.

The J gene is TRBJ2-7, the V gene TRBV7-9; absent DNA, TCRdb's TRBD1 call cannot be checked. The CDR3 sequence is 17 residues long. Germline V gene lookup returns CDR1 SEHNR and CDR2 FQNEAQ (reference sequence). CDR3 loop: CASSPQSPGSGLDEQYF. The full variable domain, rest sourced from reference TRBV7-9 and TRBJ2-7, is DTGVSQNPRHKITKRGQNVTFRCDPISEHNRLYWYRQTLGQGPEFLTYFQNEAQLEKSRLLSDRFSAERPKGSFSTLEIQRTEQGDSAMYLCASSPQSPGSGLDEQYFGPGTRLTVT.

This sequence joins TRBV5-1 and TRBJ1-2; the TCRdb call, TRBD1, lacks DNA for checking. Germline CDR1 and CDR2: SGHRS and YFSETQ. The CDR3 sequence is 14 residues long. CDR3 region: CASRLAGEGSGYTF. The full variable domain, completed using reference TRBV5-1 and TRBJ1-2, is KAGVTQTPRYLIKTRGQQVTLSCSPISGHRSVSWYQQTPGQGLQFLFEYFSETQRNKGNFPGRFSGRQFSNSRSEMNVSTLELGDSALYLCASRLAGEGSGYTFGSGTRLTVV.

V gene TRBV15 combines with J gene TRBJ1-5; the D call from TCRdb, TRBD1, cannot be confirmed without DNA. The CDR3 is 16 residues long. Germline loops: CDR1 LNHNV, CDR2 YYDKDF (reference sequence). Here the CDR3 reads CATSPPFGQAGQPQHF.

The rearrangement links TRBV29-1 to TRBJ1-1; the TRBD1 assignment by TCRdb is unverifiable without DNA. The germline V gene encodes CDR1 SQVTM and CDR2 ANQGSEA. This CDR3 region has 13 residues. The CDR3 protein is CSVLGQGNTEAFF. Complete variable domain (other parts from reference TRBV29-1 and TRBJ1-1): SAVISQKPSRDICQRGTSLTIQCQVDSQVTMMFWYRQQPGQSLTLIATANQGSEATYESGFVIDKFPISRPNLTFSTLTVSNMSPEDSSIYLCSVLGQGNTEAFFGQGTRLTVV.

The CDR3 region is CASSEESSRVYYGYTF. The chain combines TRBV5-1 with TRBJ1-2; TCRdb lists TRBD1, though no DNA is available to test this call. This CDR3 has 16 amino acids. CDR1 SGHRS and CDR2 YFSETQ come from the germline V gene.

The CDR3 is CASSHAGAGGHNEQFF. The rearrangement joins TRBV3-1 to TRBJ2-1; TCRdb's D gene call, TRBD1, goes unchecked for lack of DNA. Germline V gives CDR1 LGHDT, CDR2 YNNKEL (reference sequence). The CDR3 contains 16 residues.

The V call is TRBV5-1, the J call TRBJ2-3; checking the TCRdb D call of TRBD2 is not possible without DNA. The germline gives CDR1 SGHRS, CDR2 YFSETQ. CDR3 size: 17 residues. The chain's CDR3 is CASSLTSGRGGTDTQYF.